Each of the 13 T cell receptor beta chains below was sequenced from the same sample in a study of blood T cell repertoires in COVID-19. TCRdb's table, derived via immunoSEQ multiplex PCR, lists solely in-frame clones and lacks some. The table includes hundreds of thousands of clones, about 85% detected once. Sequenced: PBMCs or T cells enriched from blood (not recorded which). The receptor source for this set is a woman aged 50 to 65 who had recovered from COVID-19.

In its sample, this clone was seen once. The V gene is TRBV7-9, the J gene TRBJ1-6; weak D call: TRBD1 (5 bases). This CDR3 spans 16 amino acids. Trimming left V 1 base short and J 7 bases short, with 14 bases between. Germline values: CDR1 SEHNR, CDR2 FQNEAQ (reference sequence). The CDR3 DNA reads TGTGCCAGCAGCTTAGGGTGGCAGGGTGGGAATTCACCCCTCCACTTT. This codes for CASSLGWQGGNSPLHF.

This clone is classed as medium-sized. V is TRBV11-2 and J is TRBJ1-1; D gene uncertain. There are 17 residues in the CDR3. Trimming stripped 0 bases from V and 6 bases from J, with 20 bases between. Looked up from germline, CDR1 is SGHAT and CDR2 is FQNNGV. DNA of the CDR3: TGTGCCAGCAGCTTAGATCTCGGTTTTAGTCCGGGTTCTGAAGCTTTCTTT. Its protein product is CASSLDLGFSPGSEAFF.

The V gene is TRBV5-1, the J gene TRBJ1-4, with D possibly being TRBD1 (6 bases). The V end lost 0 bases, the J end lost 6 bases, and 15 bases lay between the germline ends. Germline CDR1 reads SGHRS; CDR2 reads YFSETQ. The CDR3 totals 16 residues. Written as DNA, the CDR3 is TGCGCCAGCAGCTTGGCCCCGAACAGGGATGATGAAAAACTGTTTTTT. Encoded protein: CASSLAPNRDDEKLFF. The full variable domain, with the rest looked up from reference TRBV5-1 and TRBJ1-4, is KAGVTQTPRYLIKTRGQQVTLSCSPISGHRSVSWYQQTPGQGLQFLFEYFSETQRNKGNFPGRFSGRQFSNSRSEMNVSTLELGDSALYLCASSLAPNRDDEKLFFGSGTQLSVL.

This chain connects TRBV19 to TRBJ2-7; TRBD2 matches 8 bases. J lost 3 bases, V lost 7 bases, and 8 bases had no gene match. CDR1 is LNHDA and CDR2 is SQIVND in the germline V gene (reference sequence). This CDR3 spans 14 amino acids. CDR3 coding DNA: TGTGCCAGTACCCCGACGGGGGGGATCTACGAGCAGTACTTC. Protein sequence: CASTPTGGIYEQYF.

This sequence joins TRBV15 and TRBJ1-6; a possible D gene is TRBD1 (6 bases). The V gene's germline CDR1 is LNHNV and CDR2 YYDKDF (reference sequence). Trimming shortened V by 6 bases and J by 10 bases, and 13 bases separated the two germline ends. This CDR3 region has 13 residues. The CDR3 DNA is TGTGCCACCAGGGGGAAGGGGGAGTCACCCCTCCACTTT. Translated, it gives CATRGKGESPLHF.

This chain joins TRBV30 and TRBJ1-2, with 9 nucleotides matching TRBD1. CDR3 length: 14 residues. The V and J ends lost 3 bases and 4 bases, in that order; junction bases with no gene match: 6. Looked up from germline, CDR1 is GTSNPN and CDR2 is SVGIG (reference sequence). CDR3 region: CAWRNTGGAYGYTF. The CDR3 DNA reads as TGTGCCTGGAGGAATACAGGGGGCGCCTATGGCTACACCTTC.

The chain combines TRBV29-1 with TRBJ1-5; 8 bases fit TRBD1. The V segment lost 5 bases and the J segment 5 bases; nucleotides outside the gene matches: 5. CDR1 and CDR2 (germline): SQVTM, ANQGSEA. This CDR3 region has 13 residues. The CDR3 here is CSVRTGNDQPQHF. CDR3 coding DNA: TGCAGCGTTCGGACAGGGAATGATCAGCCCCAGCATTTT.

This clone was seen a few times. CDR3 sequence (DNA): TGCGCCAGCAGCCGAGGGACAGGAGATAACTATGGCTACACCTTC. Protein product: CASSRGTGDNYGYTF. The chain recombines TRBV4-3 with TRBJ1-2; 8 bases are a match to TRBD1. V gave up 4 bases and J gave up 1 base; unmatched junction bases: 5. This CDR3 region has 15 residues. Looked up from germline, CDR1 is LGHNA and CDR2 is YSLEER.

The gene calls are TRBV28 and TRBJ1-6; 7 bases are a match to TRBD1. Unmatched junction bases numbered 5, after V lost 3 bases and J lost 6 bases. This CDR3 spans 15 amino acids. The germline V gene has CDR1 MDHEN and CDR2 SYDVKM. CDR3 in DNA: TGTGCCAGCAGTTTCTCCGGACAGGCTAATTCACCCCTCCACTTT. Its protein is CASSFSGQANSPLHF.

This clone was observed at least ten times. This sequence joins TRBV4-3 and TRBJ2-7, with 10 bases lining up with TRBD2. Germline lookup yields CDR1 LGHNA and CDR2 YSLEER. The CDR3 length is 18 residues. V gave up 0 bases and J gave up 1 base; unmatched junction bases: 9. The CDR3 region has the DNA TGCGCCAGCAGCCAAGAATTCACTAGCGGGAACCCTTCCTACGAGCAGTACTTC. Protein product: CASSQEFTSGNPSYEQYF.

J is TRBJ1-5 and V is TRBV6-5; 9 nucleotides agree with TRBD1. The CDR3 has 14 residues. The J segment lost 6 bases and the V segment lost 8 bases, leaving 8 bases of the junction unmatched. CDR1 is MNHEY, CDR2 SVGAGI, per germline. CDR3 nucleotide sequence: TGTGCCAGCTACAGGGGGCCGTCTTCTCAGCCCCAGCATTTT. Residues: CASYRGPSSQPQHF.

J is TRBJ1-6 and V is TRBV4-1; D is ambiguous. CDR3 length: 16 amino acids. Germline V CDR1 and CDR2: MGHRA, YSYEKL. V was clipped by 1 base and J by 0 bases, with 7 bases between them. CDR3 sequence: CASSQVRSSYNSPLHF. The CDR3 DNA follows: TGCGCCAGCAGCCAAGTACGGAGCTCCTATAATTCACCCCTCCACTTT.

The count of this clone is one. The chain combines TRBV7-2 with TRBJ2-2; D not certain. Germline loops: CDR1 SGHTA, CDR2 FQGNSA. Trimming pared 5 bases from V and 2 bases from J, leaving 9 bases between. The CDR3 totals 14 residues. The CDR3 loop reads CASSADFNTGELFF. The CDR3 nucleotides are TGTGCCAGCAGCGCCGACTTCAACACCGGGGAGCTGTTTTTT.